This TCR beta chain was observed in a study of T cells after yellow fever vaccination. After removal of 1 base from V and 8 bases from J, the junction contained 7 bases not matched to a gene. The length of the CDR3 is 16 residues. The germline V gene has CDR1 LNHNV and CDR2 YYDKDF (reference sequence). Using its own MiXCR run on the 5' RACE reads, TCRdb lists one record per CDR3 protein. Of just under 600,000 distinct CDR3 sequences in the sample, roughly 13% were seen once. The rearrangement links TRBV15 to TRBJ2-1, with 11 bases aligning to TRBD1. This TCR was sampled from a man aged 25-40 years who received the YFV17D yellow fever vaccine. The specimen comprised PBMCs, sampled on the day of the yellow fever booster vaccination. The CDR3 is CATSRVLGQGVYEQFF. The CDR3 bases are TGTGCCACCAGCAGAGTCCTGGGACAGGGGGTTTATGAGCAGTTCTTC.